This T cell receptor beta chain was captured by sequencing in a study of T cell responses to AZD1222 COVID-19 vaccine. About the research overall: Second-dose intervals near 4 or 12 weeks were combined.

With regard to this clone: Its antigen is unidentified.

Study-wide findings and caveats: Reports say nearly half of spike-specific TCRs go after unmutated variant regions. White British ancestry dominated among donors, who included more females, and clonal diversity was possibly underestimated. Spike-spanning, vaccine-associated CD4 TCRs were dominant at 160-218 and 743-854.

The germline gives CDR1 LGHNA, CDR2 YSLEER. The CDR3 spans 14 residues. Trimming took 4 bases from V and 3 from J, leaving 13 bases between them. Some clones are missing from TCRdb's copy, which holds only in-frame ones; the method was immunoSEQ multiplex PCR. The profile shows around 160,000 clones, around 89% of them singletons. The clonotype comes from an adult in good health. The specimen comprised peripheral blood, sampled on day 0 of AZD1222 vaccination. V and J are TRBV4-3 and TRBJ2-7; D perhaps matches TRBD1 (6 bases). The CDR3 spells CASSPGQLYYEQYF. The CDR3 nucleotides read TGCGCCAGCAGCCCTGGACAGCTGTACTACGAGCAGTACTTC.